What follows are 25 T cell receptor beta chains derived from one specimen sequenced in a study of blood T cell repertoires in COVID-19. Sequencing was performed with immunoSEQ multiplex PCR; in TCRdb, only in-frame clones are kept and a portion is missing. The table lists tens of thousands of clones, about 91% of them singletons. The specimen sequenced was peripheral blood. Receptors originate from a woman aged 45-65 years with acute or convalescent COVID-19.

The rearrangement uses TRBV30 and TRBJ1-1, with a tentative D call TRBD1 (6 bases). This CDR3 spans 12 amino acids. V lost 4 bases and J lost 3, with 9 bases in between. CDR1 and CDR2 (germline): GTSNPN, SVGIG (reference sequence). CDR3 nucleotide sequence: TGTGCCTGGAACAGGGATTACACTGAAGCTTTCTTT. This codes for CAWNRDYTEAFF.

This clone was detected only once. J is TRBJ1-1 and V is TRBV18; 9 bases fit TRBD1. Unmatched junction bases numbered 5, after V lost 8 bases and J lost 4 bases. Germline CDR1 is KGHSH and CDR2 is LQKENI. This CDR3 has 13 residues. Here the CDR3 reads CASTPDRGTEAFF. In DNA, the CDR3 is TGTGCCAGCACCCCGGACAGGGGCACTGAAGCTTTCTTT.

The chain has TRBV4-2 and TRBJ1-1; D not certain. V gave up 0 bases and J gave up 2 bases, with 4 bases separating them. This CDR3 comprises 13 residues. CDR1 is LGHNA, CDR2 YNFKEQ, per germline. DNA of the CDR3: TGTGCCAGCAGCCAAGAGTCAAACACTGAAGCTTTCTTT. Its translation: CASSQESNTEAFF.

The genes are TRBV5-5 and TRBJ1-5; 9 bases agree with TRBD1. J lost 1 base, V lost 4 bases, and 3 bases had no gene match. The CDR3 is made up of 15 amino acids. The V gene's germline CDR1 is SGHKS and CDR2 YYEKEE (reference sequence). CDR3 residues: CASSGTGTSNQPQHF. The CDR3 region has the DNA TGTGCCAGCAGCGGGACAGGGACGAGCAATCAGCCCCAGCATTTT.

The CDR3 sequence is CASSYQSGRLFF. CDR3 nucleotide sequence: TGTGCCAGCAGCTACCAGTCTGGCAGACTGTTTTTT. The rearrangement links TRBV7-9 to TRBJ1-4; D is ambiguous. This CDR3 region has 12 residues. The V gene lost 4 bases and the J gene lost 13 bases, with 13 bases spanning the gap. Germline CDR1 is SEHNR and CDR2 is FQNEAQ (reference sequence). Using reference TRBV7-9 and TRBJ1-4 for the parts outside the CDR3, the full variable domain is DTGVSQNPRHKITKRGQNVTFRCDPISEHNRLYWYRQTLGQGPEFLTYFQNEAQLEKSRLLSDRFSAERPKGSFSTLEIQRTEQGDSAMYLCASSYQSGRLFFGSGTQLSVL.

This chain uses TRBV5-6 with TRBJ1-2; D remains unclear. This CDR3 has 13 residues. V shed 5 bases and J shed 8 bases, with 16 bases lying between them. The germline V gene encodes CDR1 SGHDT and CDR2 YYEEEE. DNA for the CDR3: TGTGCCAGCAGTATGCGGGGAATACACGGCTACACCTTC. Its protein product is CASSMRGIHGYTF.

This clone was seen a single time. The gene calls are TRBV6-5 and TRBJ2-3; TRBD2 aligns across 12 bases. The CDR3 is 15 amino acids. The V segment lost 8 bases and the J segment 4 bases; nucleotides outside the gene matches: 7. CDR1 is MNHEY and CDR2 is SVGAGI in the germline V gene. The CDR3 coding sequence is TGTGCCAGCCGCTCCCTAGCGGGGGGGTCAGATACGCAGTATTTT. Translated, it gives CASRSLAGGSDTQYF.

V is TRBV28 and J is TRBJ1-5; 7 positions agree with TRBD1. Losses at the gene ends were 4 bases for V and 2 bases for J; bases not matched to a gene: 5. This CDR3 is 15 amino acids long. The germline V gene encodes CDR1 MDHEN and CDR2 SYDVKM. The CDR3 loop reads CASSWRQGGNQPQHF. Written as DNA, the CDR3 is TGTGCCAGCAGTTGGCGACAGGGAGGCAATCAGCCCCAGCATTTT.

This rearrangement joins TRBV30 to TRBJ2-2; D remains ambiguous. The CDR3 spans 16 residues. From germline, CDR1 is GTSNPN and CDR2 SVGIG (reference sequence). V lost 3 bases and J 6 bases, leaving 20 bases between the germline ends. The CDR3 DNA reads TGTGCCTGGAGCGATCCCGGTGGGCCCCTGTCCGGGGAGCTGTTTTTT. It specifies CAWSDPGGPLSGELFF.

The rearrangement joins TRBV3-1 (or the pseudogene TRBV3-2) to TRBJ2-2; no clear D. Trimming left V 3 bases short and J 1 base short, with 6 bases between. CDR3 length: 14 amino acids. Germline assignment: CDR1 LGHDT and CDR2 YNNKEL (reference sequence). The chain's CDR3 is CASSQGWNTGELFF. The CDR3 DNA follows: TGTGCCAGCAGCCAGGGCTGGAACACCGGGGAGCTGTTTTTT.

The chain employs TRBV13 and TRBJ2-7; TRBD1 agrees at 9 bases. Losses at the gene ends were 5 bases for V and 1 base for J; bases not matched to a gene: 9. Looked up from germline, CDR1 is PRHDT and CDR2 is FYEKMQ (reference sequence). The CDR3 is 16 amino acids. The CDR3 nucleotides read TGTGCCAGCAGCACCTTCACAGGGGGCTTGTCCTACGAGCAGTACTTC. Its translation: CASSTFTGGLSYEQYF.

Ten or more counts support this clone. The CDR3 region is CASSISAGSPGETQYF. CDR3 in DNA: TGTGCCAGTAGTATATCTGCGGGGTCCCCGGGGGAGACCCAGTACTTC. This rearrangement joins TRBV19 to TRBJ2-5; TRBD2 is a possible D gene (6 bases). This CDR3 region has 16 residues. CDR1 LNHDA and CDR2 SQIVND come from the germline V gene (reference sequence). The ends were cut back, 2 bases at V and 5 bases at J, with 18 bases in the middle.

This sequence joins TRBV7-9 and TRBJ1-2, with TRBD1 matching over 7 bases. Germline V lookup: CDR1 SEHNR, CDR2 FQNEAQ (reference sequence). With 0 bases clipped from V and 6 bases from J, the junction kept 7 bases outside the gene matches. The CDR3 has 15 amino acids. CDR3: CASSLAAAGGDGYTF. CDR3 DNA: TGTGCCAGCAGCTTAGCGGCGGCAGGGGGTGATGGCTACACCTTC.

The chain links TRBV30 to TRBJ1-1; no reliable D call. This CDR3 region has 14 residues. Trimming cost V 3 bases and J 0 bases, with 11 bases left between them. Looked up from germline, CDR1 is GTSNPN and CDR2 is SVGIG (reference sequence). CDR3 DNA: TGTGCCTGGAGCCCGAGCCACTTGAACACTGAAGCTTTCTTT. Its protein product is CAWSPSHLNTEAFF.

The chain is built from TRBV10-2 and TRBJ2-1; maybe TRBD1 (5 bases). The CDR3 totals 13 residues. The V gene's germline CDR1 is WSHSY and CDR2 SAAADI. Trimming left V 7 bases short and J 8 bases short, with 15 bases between. CDR3 sequence: CASMGRVLYEQFF. Here the CDR3 DNA reads TGCGCCAGCATGGGCAGGGTCCTCTATGAGCAGTTCTTC.

This clone came up a few times. Sequence at one end of the junction differs from germline and may be a read error. The V gene is TRBV19, the J gene TRBJ2-3, with D possibly TRBD1 on 5 matching bases. CDR1 and CDR2 (germline): LNHDA, SQIVND (reference sequence). This CDR3 is built from 15 residues. The CDR3, as DNA: TGTGCCAGTAGTATAACCGATGGTCCGTCGTCGACAGAGTCTTTT. Its protein product is CASSITDGPSSTESF.

The CDR3 DNA sequence: TGTGCCAGTAGCCGGAGTGGACAGCTTAATGAAAAACTGTTTTTT. This codes for CASSRSGQLNEKLFF. The genes are TRBV19 and TRBJ1-4, with D possibly TRBD1 on 6 matching bases. The CDR3 is 15 amino acids. The germline V gene has CDR1 LNHDA and CDR2 SQIVND (reference sequence). The germline V and J ends were trimmed by 6 bases and 4 bases, with 15 bases remaining between them.

This clone was seen only a few times. The chain is built from TRBV4-3 and TRBJ2-3; 10 bases align to TRBD2. Germline V CDR1 and CDR2: LGHNA, YSLEER. The CDR3 sequence is 15 residues long. Germline trimming cut 6 bases from V and 4 bases from J; bases unmatched to any gene: 7. The CDR3 DNA is TGCGCCAGCAGTCATCTACTAGCGGGGTCAGATACGCAGTATTTT. Protein product: CASSHLLAGSDTQYF.

This clone appeared a single time. The V call is TRBV18, the J call TRBJ1-5, with D unresolved. The V end was cut by 2 bases, the J end by 4 bases, with 9 bases between. Germline V gene sequence: CDR1 KGHSH, CDR2 LQKENI. CDR3 length equals 14 residues. CDR3 in amino acids: CASSPGQQNQPQHF. DNA of the CDR3: TGTGCCAGCTCACCAGGGCAGCAGAATCAGCCCCAGCATTTT. Complete variable domain (other parts from reference TRBV18 and TRBJ1-5): NAGVMQNPRHLVRRRGQEARLRCSPMKGHSHVYWYRQLPEEGLKFMVYLQKENIIDESGMPKERFSAEFPKEGPSILRIQQVVRGDSAAYFCASSPGQQNQPQHFGDGTRLSIL.

This clone was detected once. The chain carries TRBV5-4 and TRBJ2-1; a weak D match, TRBD1 (6 bases). Trimming pared 4 bases from V and 7 bases from J, leaving 27 bases between. Per the germline V gene, CDR1 is SGHNT and CDR2 is YYREEE (reference sequence). The CDR3 has 18 amino acids. The CDR3 protein is CASSRLGAKRPVGNEQFF. CDR3 nucleotide sequence: TGTGCCAGCAGCCGCCTGGGGGCTAAGCGACCGGTGGGGAATGAGCAGTTCTTC.

The chain carries TRBV7-9 and TRBJ2-3; 13 nucleotides align to TRBD2. The CDR3 is 18 residues long. Germline trimming cut 1 base from V and 5 bases from J; bases unmatched to any gene: 9. In germline, CDR1 is SEHNR, CDR2 FQNEAQ (reference sequence). CDR3 in DNA: TGTGCCAGCAGCTTAGGGTTCTGGACTAGCGGGGGTGGAGATACGCAGTATTTT. This codes for CASSLGFWTSGGGDTQYF.

V usage is TRBV3-1 (or the pseudogene TRBV3-2) and J usage is TRBJ1-1; possible D gene TRBD1, 5 bases. This CDR3 comprises 13 residues. The germline V gene has CDR1 LGHDT and CDR2 YNNKEL (reference sequence). Between the trimmed V and J ends, which lost 3 bases and 7 bases, there was a span of 12 bases. The CDR3 spells CASSQGGIYEAFF. For the CDR3, the DNA is TGTGCCAGCAGCCAGGGGGGGATATATGAAGCTTTCTTT.

The chain has TRBV6-5 and TRBJ1-5; perhaps TRBD1 as D (5 bases). Germline V gene data show CDR1 as MNHEY and CDR2 as SVGAGI. Trimming removed 7 bases from V and 5 bases from J, with 15 bases in between. This CDR3 contains 14 residues. The CDR3, as DNA: TGTGCCAGCACCGTCAAGGGAGGGGATCAGCCCCAGCATTTT. Protein sequence: CASTVKGGDQPQHF.

This clone was detected once. This chain connects TRBV7-9 to TRBJ1-2; no clear D. V gave up 5 bases and J gave up 4 bases, with 11 bases separating them. The CDR3 covers 13 residues. Looked up from germline, CDR1 is SEHNR and CDR2 is FQNEAQ (reference sequence). The CDR3 loop reads CASSPDPVYGYTF. The CDR3, as DNA: TGTGCCAGCAGCCCAGATCCCGTCTATGGCTACACCTTC.

This clone appeared a single time. The chain joins TRBV30 to TRBJ1-1; D uncertain. The V end was cut by 2 bases, the J end by 5 bases, with 6 bases between. CDR1 and CDR2 (germline): GTSNPN, SVGIG (reference sequence). The CDR3 consists of 11 residues. CDR3 residues: CAWSRETEAFF. Written as DNA, the CDR3 is TGTGCCTGGAGTAGGGAGACTGAAGCTTTCTTT.